The T cell receptor beta chain described here comes from a study of T cell changes during pregnancy in multiple sclerosis. Measured with immunoSEQ multiplex PCR; TCRdb has only the in-frame clones, and not every one. The sample lists around 30,000 clones; about 93% were seen once. The CDR3 is 14 residues long. Germline V lookup: CDR1 SQVTM, CDR2 ANQGSEA. The V end was cut by 6 bases, the J end by 0 bases, with 14 bases between. This sample comprised CD4+ T cells from peripheral blood mononuclear cells, obtained after pregnancy. The receptor comes from a female donor with multiple sclerosis, enrolled in a pregnancy study. This chain joins TRBV29-1 and TRBJ1-1; maybe TRBD1 (6 bases). DNA of the CDR3: TGCAGCGTAGCCCGGACAGTGATGAACACTGAAGCTTTCTTT. This translates into CSVARTVMNTEAFF.